Listed below are T cell receptor beta chains from one sample, sequenced in a study of cytomegalovirus exposure and HLA in healthy donors. Sequenced by immunoSEQ multiplex PCR; TCRdb stores in-frame clones only, minus some. The repertoire holds roughly 150,000 clones, 75% seen once, with over 1.1% in the top ten. The specimen sequenced was PBMCs. The receptor source for this set is a man aged 18 to 29 in good health and CMV-seronegative. CDR3s include the opening cysteine and the closing phenylalanine or tryptophan. The D gene is left open where the match is weak. For some rows the clone size is stated as once, few or many, or as a class when expanded; others skip it.

length	V	size	J	D	CDR3	DNA
14	TRBV14	NA	TRBJ2-1	NA	CASSQVPGNNEQFF	TGTGCCAGCAGCCAAGTTCCAGGAAACAATGAGCAGTTCTTC
13	TRBV14	NA	TRBJ2-7	NA	CASSQARVGEQYF	TGTGCCAGCAGCCAAGCCAGGGTGGGCGAGCAGTACTTC
15	TRBV27	NA	TRBJ1-2	TRBD1	CASSPVAGGAYGYTF	TGTGCCAGCAGTCCAGTGGCAGGGGGCGCCTATGGCTACACCTTC
13	TRBV25-1	NA	TRBJ2-1	NA	CATLRAGATEQFF	TGTGCCACCCTAAGGGCAGGGGCGACTGAGCAGTTCTTC
11	TRBV20-1	NA	TRBJ2-7	NA	CSARLQEQQYF	TGCAGTGCTAGATTGCAGGAACAGCAGTACTTC
15	TRBV29-1	few	TRBJ2-1	TRBD2	CSVGLSGRVYNEQFF	TGCAGCGTTGGACTTAGCGGGAGAGTCTACAATGAGCAGTTCTTC
17	TRBV4-1	NA	TRBJ2-3	NA	CASSQGRWLAFTDTQYF	TGCGCCAGCAGCCAAGGTCGGTGGTTAGCGTTCACAGATACGCAGTATTTT
13	TRBV5-1	NA	TRBJ2-5	NA	CASSKGDQETQYF	TGCGCCAGCAGCAAGGGGGACCAAGAGACCCAGTACTTC
15	TRBV5-1	NA	TRBJ2-2	NA	CASTAGSRNTGELFF	TGCGCCAGCACCGCCGGGAGCCGCAATACCGGGGAGCTGTTTTTT
15	TRBV5-6	NA	TRBJ1-3	TRBD1	CASHLQGAAGNTIYF	TGTGCCAGCCATCTACAGGGGGCGGCTGGAAACACCATATATTTT
15	TRBV27	few	TRBJ2-3	TRBD2	CASSAMAGGGDTQYF	TGTGCCAGCAGTGCGATGGCGGGAGGGGGAGATACGCAGTATTTT
16	TRBV6-1	NA	TRBJ2-6	TRBD1	CASSETGGSGANVLTF	TGTGCCAGCAGTGAGACAGGGGGCTCTGGGGCCAACGTCCTGACTTTC
15	TRBV14	NA	TRBJ2-5	NA	CASSQDLTSWETQYF	TGTGCCAGCAGCCAAGATCTGACTAGTTGGGAGACCCAGTACTTC
13	TRBV25-1	NA	TRBJ2-1	NA	CASTLGYSNEQFF	TGTGCCAGCACCCTGGGCTATTCCAATGAGCAGTTCTTC
16	TRBV4-3	few	TRBJ1-5	NA	CASSQDGGLGNQPQHF	TGCGCCAGCAGCCAAGATGGCGGGCTTGGCAATCAGCCCCAGCATTTT
15	TRBV9	NA	TRBJ2-1	TRBD2	CASSPRTSGGNEQFF	TGTGCCAGCAGCCCCCGGACTAGCGGGGGCAATGAGCAGTTCTTC
14	TRBV21-1	NA	TRBJ2-3	NA	CASRVPGQGNTQYF	TGTGCCAGCAGGGTCCCGGGACAGGGGAATACGCAGTATTTT
16	TRBV27	NA	TRBJ2-7	TRBD2	CASRTARGSGGHGQYF	TGTGCCAGCAGGACTGCTAGGGGTAGCGGGGGACACGGGCAGTACTTC
14	TRBV5-1	NA	TRBJ2-7	NA	CASSLTGTTYEQYF	TGCGCCAGCAGCTTAACAGGCACCACCTACGAGCAGTACTTC
15	TRBV27	NA	TRBJ1-5	TRBD1	CASRIGQGGNQPQHF	TGTGCCAGCAGGATAGGACAGGGAGGCAATCAGCCCCAGCATTTT
15	TRBV6-6	NA	TRBJ2-7	TRBD1	CASSIGTGNSYEQYF	TGTGCCAGCAGTATCGGGACAGGGAATTCCTACGAGCAGTACTTC
16	TRBV9	NA	TRBJ2-2	TRBD2	CASSAGGRAEHRELFF	TGTGCCAGCAGCGCGGGGGGACGGGCCGAACACCGGGAGCTGTTTTTT
15	TRBV19	NA	TRBJ2-7	NA	CASSPAPGRTYEQYF	TGTGCCAGTAGCCCGGCCCCCGGCAGGACCTACGAGCAGTACTTC
16	TRBV6-6	NA	TRBJ2-3	NA	CASSYLRRGSTDTQYF	TGTGCCAGCAGTTACCTTAGACGGGGGAGCACAGATACGCAGTATTTT
15	TRBV7-9	NA	TRBJ2-7	NA	CASSRGQGSSYEQYF	TGTGCCAGCAGCCGGGGACAAGGAAGCTCCTACGAGCAGTACTTC
12	TRBV19	NA	TRBJ2-7	NA	CASSLQGGEQYF	TGTGCCAGTAGTCTCCAGGGTGGCGAGCAGTACTTC
14	TRBV10-3	NA	TRBJ1-5	NA	CAISESGGLGPQHF	TGTGCCATCAGTGAGTCCGGAGGCCTCGGGCCCCAGCATTTT
16	TRBV7-6	NA	TRBJ2-3	TRBD2	CASSSRLAGGTDTQYF	TGTGCCAGCAGCTCGCGACTAGCGGGAGGCACAGATACGCAGTATTTT
16	TRBV7-2	NA	TRBJ2-1	TRBD2	CASSLEGTSYIHEQFF	TGTGCCAGCAGCTTAGAGGGGACTAGCTATATTCATGAGCAGTTCTTC
14	TRBV9	NA	TRBJ2-7	TRBD1	CASSGGDRTYEQYF	TGTGCCAGCAGCGGTGGGGACAGGACCTACGAGCAGTACTTC
16	TRBV5-4	NA	TRBJ2-2	NA	CASSPNRDPAAGELFF	TGTGCCAGCAGCCCAAACAGGGATCCAGCCGCCGGGGAGCTGTTTTTT
15	TRBV5-1	NA	TRBJ2-5	TRBD2	CASSLSPWEGETQYF	TGCGCCAGCAGCTTGAGCCCGTGGGAGGGAGAGACCCAGTACTTC
13	TRBV6-5	NA	TRBJ1-5	NA	CASARVSRQPQHF	TGTGCCAGCGCCCGGGTGTCACGTCAGCCCCAGCATTTT
14	TRBV19	NA	TRBJ2-7	NA	CASSIGTGSYEQYF	TGTGCCAGTAGTATTGGTACAGGATCCTACGAGCAGTACTTC
17	TRBV28	NA	TRBJ2-1	TRBD2	CASSGRREGNSYNEQFF	TGTGCCAGCAGCGGTCGGCGGGAGGGAAACTCCTACAATGAGCAGTTCTTC
13	TRBV6-1	once	TRBJ2-7	NA	CASSPGPTYEQYF	TGTGCCAGCAGCCCTGGTCCCACCTACGAGCAGTACTTC
16	TRBV7-9	NA	TRBJ2-2	NA	CASSLTVRPNTGELFF	TGTGCCAGCAGCTTGACAGTCAGACCTAATACCGGGGAGCTGTTTTTT
13	TRBV4-3	NA	TRBJ2-7	NA	CASSQDGSYEQYF	TGCGCCAGCAGCCAAGACGGCTCCTACGAGCAGTACTTC
14	TRBV6-1	NA	TRBJ2-7	NA	CASRAGQNSYEQYF	TGTGCCAGCAGGGCGGGACAGAACTCCTACGAGCAGTACTTC
16	TRBV11-2	NA	TRBJ2-5	TRBD2	CASSQRTSGSQETQYF	TGTGCCAGCAGCCAGAGGACTAGCGGGTCACAAGAGACCCAGTACTTC
15	TRBV28	once	TRBJ1-3	TRBD1	CASTLQGAQGNTIYF	TGTGCCAGCACCTTACAGGGGGCGCAAGGAAACACCATATATTTT
15	TRBV7-2	NA	TRBJ1-4	TRBD1	CASSTKTGGNEKLFF	TGTGCCAGCAGCACTAAGACAGGGGGGAATGAAAAACTGTTTTTT
12	TRBV6-1	NA	TRBJ2-1	NA	CASRTGLNEQFF	TGTGCCAGTCGTACAGGGCTCAATGAGCAGTTCTTC
15	TRBV25-1	NA	TRBJ1-2	TRBD1	CASSEANRGYYGYIF	TGTGCCAGCAGTGAAGCGAACAGGGGGTACTATGGCTACATCTTC
14	TRBV19	NA	TRBJ1-1	TRBD1	CASSIQGAGTEAFF	TGTGCCAGTAGCATACAGGGGGCCGGGACTGAAGCTTTCTTT